This TCR beta chain was recovered during a study of response to subunit inactivated influenza vaccine (dated by TCRdb to the late 2010s). About the study as a whole: Deep quantitative profiling of the T cell receptor repertoire was used in the study to follow responses to a trivalent subunit inactivated influenza vaccine. Summary of the overall study and its limitations: The authors suggested that each seasonal influenza vaccination may recruit only a limited number of new T cells.

Library generation was performed with RT-PCR. The instrument was an Illumina HiSeq 2500. The raw public data were reprocessed by TCRdb itself: fastp quality trimming at Q25, MiXCR clonotype calling, in-frame beta chains only. Identical CDR3 protein sequences are pooled into one entry, listed with their most common genes and DNA. This sample is represented by about 190,000 distinct CDR3 sequences; about an eighth of them were singletons. The top ten clonotypes cover roughly 24% of the sample. Concerning this clonotype: Its antigen remains undetermined. Within one base of it there is no much larger clone, and no base qualities were kept.

Reading the germline V gene (reference sequence) gives CDR1 LGHDT and CDR2 YNNKEL. Germline trimming amounts to 0 bases on V and 4 bases on J, with 8 as the count of junction bases outside the gene matches. The CDR3 starts with the cysteine, ends with the phenylalanine, and has 17 residues. Just the 51-base CDR3 DNA is kept, in frame starting at base 1. The sequence links TRBV3-1 to TRBJ2-5, and TRBD1 aligns with 10 junction nucleotides. The material sequenced was CD8+ T cells sorted from PBMCs, taken around 5 days after vaccination. This TCR was sampled from a man aged 45-60 years who received an inactivated influenza vaccine. Donor details come from another sample of the same person, matched by shared clones. Read as DNA, the sequence is TGTGCCAGCAGCCAAGATCGGGACAGGGGTGGGCGAGAGACCCAGTACTTC. Its coded protein is CASSQDRDRGGRETQYF.